The entry that follows covers one T cell receptor beta chain sequence. These data come from a study of blood T cell repertoires in COVID-19. At the level of the study: PBMCs, B-cell-depleted T cells, or T cells provided the cDNA or gDNA that made up the material.

J lost 3 bases, V lost 4 bases, and 5 bases had no gene match. Germline V CDR1 and CDR2: SGHTA, FQGNSA. This CDR3 is built from 14 residues. In the source study's methods: Amplifying reference gene primers gave estimates of nucleated cell counts. The data were produced by immunoSEQ multiplex PCR, yet TCRdb's version contains in-frame clones alone and is incomplete. V, J and clone size reflect that table, while D and trimming were determined from the DNA. The sample carries a few hundred thousand clones, approximately 90% recorded once. Sequenced material: PBMCs or T cells enriched from blood (not recorded which). This clonotype was obtained from a woman in her 30s who had recovered from COVID-19. The chain links TRBV7-2 to TRBJ2-5; 7 bases align to TRBD1. CDR3 in amino acids: CASSYNRGKETQYF. CDR3 bases: TGTGCCAGCAGCTATAACAGGGGAAAAGAGACCCAGTACTTC.